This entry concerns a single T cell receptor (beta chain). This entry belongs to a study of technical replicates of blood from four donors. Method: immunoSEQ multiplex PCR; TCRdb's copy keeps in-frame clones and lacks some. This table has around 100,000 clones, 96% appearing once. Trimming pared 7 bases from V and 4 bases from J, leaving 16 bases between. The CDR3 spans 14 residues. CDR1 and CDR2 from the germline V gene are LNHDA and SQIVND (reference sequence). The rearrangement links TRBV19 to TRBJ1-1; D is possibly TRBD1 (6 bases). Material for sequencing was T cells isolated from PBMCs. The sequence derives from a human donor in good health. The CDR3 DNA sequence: TGTGCCAGTAAGACCTCAGGGGTGCTCACTGAAGCTTTCTTT. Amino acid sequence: CASKTSGVLTEAFF.